This T cell receptor beta chain was found in a study of blood T cell repertoires in COVID-19. Overall study context: Whether acute or convalescent, the COVID-19 samples came from the United States, Italy and Spain. Sample material is recorded as cDNA or gDNA derived from T cells, B-cell-depleted T cells, or PBMCs.

The authors' processing: Reference gene primers were amplified, and this amplification served to estimate nucleated cell counts. The data were produced by immunoSEQ multiplex PCR, yet TCRdb's version contains in-frame clones alone and is incomplete. V, J and clone size were drawn from that table, and D and trimming were deduced from the DNA. The sample yields 80,000 to 90,000 clones, over 65% seen once. The junction had 3 bases not matched to a gene; V was cut back by 1 base and J by 5 bases. The CDR3 has 16 amino acids. The germline gives CDR1 SGHTA, CDR2 FQGNSA. Sequenced: peripheral blood. This chain links TRBV7-2 with TRBJ2-1; TRBD2 matches 12 bases. The source of this sequence is a woman aged 65 to 85 with acute or convalescent COVID-19. The chain's CDR3 is CASSLETSGGNNEQFF. In nucleotides, the CDR3 is TGTGCCAGCAGCTTAGAAACTAGCGGGGGGAACAATGAGCAGTTCTTC.